These T cell receptor beta chains were read from a single sample in a study of radiation and T cells in renal cell carcinoma. Sequencing used immunoSEQ multiplex PCR; TCRdb keeps in-frame clones, though not all of them. Here the sample spans around 60,000 clones, roughly 72% being singletons. Material: blood, obtained from a patient whose treatment included radiotherapy and nephrectomy. These receptors came from a man between 60 and 70 years old with renal cell carcinoma. The CDR3 runs from the conserved cysteine through the conserved F or W. D genes are given only for firm matches. Not every row has a clone size; where given, it reads once, few, many or a size class.

v_gene: TRBV7-9
d_gene: NA
abundance: NA
j_gene: TRBJ1-1
CDR3aa: CASSPSLGALNTEAFF
CDR3nt: TGTGCCAGCAGCCCCAGTCTGGGGGCGTTAAACACTGAAGCTTTCTTT

v_gene: TRBV25-1
d_gene: NA
abundance: NA
j_gene: TRBJ2-5
CDR3aa: CASSRTGETQYF
CDR3nt: TGTGCCAGCAGCAGAACTGGGGAGACCCAGTACTTC

v_gene: TRBV7-9
d_gene: NA
abundance: NA
j_gene: TRBJ1-1
CDR3aa: CASSTKVSVTEAFF
CDR3nt: TGTGCCAGCAGCACCAAGGTGTCGGTCACTGAAGCTTTCTTT

v_gene: TRBV7-9
d_gene: NA
abundance: once
j_gene: TRBJ2-3
CDR3aa: CASSRHAGGTDTQYF
CDR3nt: TGTGCCAGCAGCCGACACGCCGGGGGCACAGATACGCAGTATTTT

v_gene: TRBV30
d_gene: TRBD2
abundance: NA
j_gene: TRBJ2-1
CDR3aa: CAWSGPPLAGSYNEQFF
CDR3nt: TGTGCCTGGAGTGGCCCTCCCTTAGCGGGATCCTACAATGAGCAGTTCTTC

v_gene: TRBV15
d_gene: NA
abundance: NA
j_gene: TRBJ2-7
CDR3aa: CATSRGKTRSEQYF
CDR3nt: TGTGCCACCAGCAGAGGGAAAACCCGCAGCGAGCAGTACTTC

v_gene: TRBV11-2
d_gene: TRBD2
abundance: few
j_gene: TRBJ2-1
CDR3aa: CASSLGRGGRRASEQFF
CDR3nt: TGTGCCAGCAGCTTAGGGCGGGGGGGCCGGAGAGCAAGTGAGCAGTTCTTC

v_gene: TRBV28
d_gene: NA
abundance: NA
j_gene: TRBJ1-2
CDR3aa: CASSPPGPRFRYGYTF
CDR3nt: TGTGCCAGCAGTCCCCCCGGTCCCCGGTTTCGCTATGGCTACACCTTC

v_gene: TRBV30
d_gene: NA
abundance: NA
j_gene: TRBJ2-3
CDR3aa: CAWARIGRTDTQYF
CDR3nt: TGTGCCTGGGCAAGAATTGGGCGCACAGATACGCAGTATTTT

v_gene: TRBV25-1
d_gene: NA
abundance: NA
j_gene: TRBJ1-6
CDR3aa: CASSELRFGNSPLHF
CDR3nt: TGTGCCAGCAGTGAATTGCGCTTTGGTAATTCACCCCTCCACTTT

v_gene: TRBV10-2
d_gene: NA
abundance: NA
j_gene: TRBJ1-2
CDR3aa: CASGEINYGYTF
CDR3nt: TGCGCCAGCGGTGAGATCAACTATGGCTACACCTTC

v_gene: TRBV5-1
d_gene: TRBD2
abundance: NA
j_gene: TRBJ2-3
CDR3aa: CASSLPSGDTDTQYF
CDR3nt: TGCGCCAGCAGCTTGCCTAGCGGGGACACAGATACGCAGTATTTT

v_gene: TRBV7-9
d_gene: NA
abundance: NA
j_gene: TRBJ1-2
CDR3aa: CASSLEDRSATF
CDR3nt: TGTGCCAGCAGCTTAGAAGACAGATCGGCCACCTTC

v_gene: TRBV6-5
d_gene: NA
abundance: NA
j_gene: TRBJ1-1
CDR3aa: CASSYDWTAMNTEAFF
CDR3nt: TGTGCCAGCAGTTACGATTGGACAGCGATGAACACTGAAGCTTTCTTT

v_gene: TRBV7-8
d_gene: TRBD2
abundance: NA
j_gene: TRBJ2-1
CDR3aa: CASSLEGLAGLNEQFF
CDR3nt: TGTGCCAGCAGCTTAGAGGGACTAGCGGGCCTCAATGAGCAGTTCTTC

v_gene: TRBV9
d_gene: NA
abundance: NA
j_gene: TRBJ2-1
CDR3aa: CASSVAGANEQFF
CDR3nt: TGTGCCAGCAGCGTAGCAGGGGCCAATGAGCAGTTCTTC

v_gene: TRBV27
d_gene: TRBD1
abundance: NA
j_gene: TRBJ2-1
CDR3aa: CASRLQGSGEQFF
CDR3nt: TGTGCCAGCAGGTTACAGGGGTCGGGTGAGCAGTTCTTC

v_gene: TRBV7-9
d_gene: NA
abundance: NA
j_gene: TRBJ1-4
CDR3aa: CASSLGRNEKLFF
CDR3nt: TGTGCCAGCAGCTTAGGACGGAATGAAAAACTGTTTTTT

v_gene: TRBV4-1
d_gene: NA
abundance: few
j_gene: TRBJ1-1
CDR3aa: CASSQVVSMNTEAFF
CDR3nt: TGCGCCAGCAGCCAAGTTGTTTCTATGAACACTGAAGCTTTCTTT

v_gene: TRBV23-1
d_gene: NA
abundance: NA
j_gene: TRBJ2-7
CDR3aa: CASSQSGKGIGRTYEQYF
CDR3nt: TGCGCCAGCAGTCAATCGGGGAAGGGAATTGGGCGGACCTACGAGCAGTACTTC

v_gene: TRBV28
d_gene: NA
abundance: NA
j_gene: TRBJ1-1
CDR3aa: CASSPRILSAEAFF
CDR3nt: TGTGCCAGCAGTCCGCGAATCTTGAGCGCTGAAGCTTTCTTT

v_gene: TRBV2
d_gene: NA
abundance: NA
j_gene: TRBJ1-5
CDR3aa: CASGGAVQPQHF
CDR3nt: TGTGCCAGCGGGGGGGCCGTTCAGCCCCAGCATTTT

v_gene: TRBV27
d_gene: NA
abundance: NA
j_gene: TRBJ1-1
CDR3aa: CASSYHYIYQGNTEAFF
CDR3nt: TGTGCCAGCAGTTACCACTACATATACCAGGGGAACACTGAAGCTTTCTTT

v_gene: TRBV6-4
d_gene: TRBD1
abundance: NA
j_gene: TRBJ1-4
CDR3aa: CASSPRQGTNEKLFF
CDR3nt: TGTGCCAGCAGCCCCCGACAGGGGACTAATGAAAAACTGTTTTTT

v_gene: TRBV4-1
d_gene: NA
abundance: NA
j_gene: TRBJ2-6
CDR3aa: CASSQEGWANVLTF
CDR3nt: TGCGCCAGCAGCCAAGAGGGCTGGGCCAACGTCCTGACTTTC

v_gene: TRBV9
d_gene: NA
abundance: NA
j_gene: TRBJ2-3
CDR3aa: CASSINPGSTDTQYF
CDR3nt: TGTGCCAGCAGCATCAATCCGGGGAGCACAGATACGCAGTATTTT

v_gene: TRBV15
d_gene: NA
abundance: NA
j_gene: TRBJ2-5
CDR3aa: CATSRPDETQYF
CDR3nt: TGTGCCACCAGCAGACCTGACGAGACCCAGTACTTC

v_gene: TRBV15
d_gene: NA
abundance: NA
j_gene: TRBJ1-2
CDR3aa: CATSSRWAEGYTF
CDR3nt: TGTGCCACCAGCAGCAGGTGGGCAGAGGGCTACACCTTC

v_gene: TRBV5-6
d_gene: NA
abundance: few
j_gene: TRBJ2-1
CDR3aa: CASSLKGTPYNEQFF
CDR3nt: TGTGCCAGCAGCTTGAAGGGGACACCTTACAATGAGCAGTTCTTC

v_gene: TRBV6-5
d_gene: NA
abundance: NA
j_gene: TRBJ1-1
CDR3aa: CASRAAYTEAFF
CDR3nt: TGTGCCAGCAGAGCAGCATACACTGAAGCTTTCTTT